Detailed here is one T cell receptor beta chain. TCRdb's table, derived via immunoSEQ multiplex PCR, lists solely in-frame clones and lacks some. This sample has some 180,000 clones, with 75% to 85% found just once. The germline V gene has CDR1 SGHRS and CDR2 YFSETQ. Trimming shortened V by 0 bases and J by 0 bases, and 10 bases separated the two germline ends. This CDR3 has 15 residues. These data originate in a study of blood T cell repertoires in COVID-19. Seattle-derived patients entered the study during active infection and were followed longitudinally. Sequenced material: peripheral blood. The receptor was isolated from a woman older than 75 with COVID-19, enrolled during active disease. The chain couples TRBV5-1 to TRBJ2-7, with TRBD2 as a possible D gene (6 bases). The DNA of the CDR3 is TGCGCCAGCAGCTTGGGGGGGGATGCCTCCTACGAGCAGTACTTC. It is translated as CASSLGGDASYEQYF.